What follows are 29 T cell receptor beta chains derived from one specimen sequenced in a study of T-cell reconstitution after alpha-beta-depleted transplantation in children. Preparation of the TCRbeta library involved a method that used unique molecular identifiers. TCRdb analysed the PCR reads with MiXCR anew, one entry per CDR3 protein. The sample lists hundreds of thousands of distinct CDR3 sequences, around a sixth occurring once. The sample in question was PBMCs from the stem cell graft donor, obtained from the stem cell graft. The receptors originated from a human donor who donated a stem cell graft to a child with acute myeloid leukemia.

This clonotype was observed at least ten times. The chain is built from TRBV20-1 and TRBJ2-3, with 8 bases fitting TRBD2. The ends lost 6 bases at V and 2 bases at J; junction bases unmatched: 7. The CDR3 extends over 14 amino acids. Looked up from germline, CDR1 is DFQATT and CDR2 is SNEGSKA (reference sequence). The CDR3 DNA reads as TGCAGTGCCCTTTCGGGGGGGGTCACAGATACGCAGTATTTT. Translated: CSALSGGVTDTQYF.

Concerning this clonotype: With a much larger clone just one base away, this may be a read error. This chain joins TRBV20-1 and TRBJ2-5; TRBD2 matches 7 bases. The junction had 5 bases not matched to a gene; V was cut back by 6 bases and J by 4 bases. The CDR3 sequence is 12 residues long. Germline V gene data show CDR1 as DFQATT and CDR2 as SNEGSKA (reference sequence). CDR3 nucleotide sequence: TGCAGTGCCCTTGGGGGGGGAGAGACCCAGTACTTC. This translates into CSALGGGETQYF.

Many counts were recorded for this clonotype. This rearrangement joins TRBV20-1 to TRBJ2-1, with 16 bases lining up with TRBD2. V dropped 4 bases and J dropped 8; count of bases not matched to a gene: 23. Germline values: CDR1 DFQATT, CDR2 SNEGSKA (reference sequence). The CDR3 is 21 residues long. The CDR3 loop reads CSATGLAGGSFVLGKDYEQFF. The CDR3, as DNA: TGCAGTGCTACGGGACTAGCGGGGGGGTCTTTCGTTTTGGGGAAGGACTATGAGCAGTTCTTC.

This clonotype was counted at least ten times. The CDR3 is CASSLSGGATEAFF. In DNA form, the CDR3 reads TGTGCCAGCAGTTTATCGGGGGGCGCGACTGAAGCTTTCTTT. The chain couples TRBV27 to TRBJ1-1, with D perhaps matching TRBD1 (6 bases). The germline V and J ends were trimmed by 0 bases and 5 bases, with 10 bases remaining between them. In germline, CDR1 is MNHEY, CDR2 SMNVEV (reference sequence). CDR3 size: 14 residues.

This clonotype was recorded many times. The gene calls are TRBV20-1 and TRBJ2-7; the D is unclear. Germline values: CDR1 DFQATT, CDR2 SNEGSKA (reference sequence). The CDR3 spans 14 residues. V was cut by 1 base and J by 0 bases, with 10 bases left in between. CDR3 sequence reads: CSARADRSSYEQYF. The CDR3 DNA reads TGCAGTGCTAGAGCGGACCGAAGCTCCTACGAGCAGTACTTC.

There are many counts of this clonotype. This chain connects TRBV10-3 to TRBJ2-7; D might be TRBD1 or TRBD2, each matching 5 bases. This CDR3 has 15 amino acids. V was clipped by 0 bases and J by 3 bases, with 12 bases between them. The germline V gene has CDR1 ENHRY and CDR2 SYGVKD. CDR3 sequence (DNA): TGTGCCATCAGTGAGTCTGGGGACGGAATCTACGAGCAGTACTTC. Its protein product is CAISESGDGIYEQYF.

This clonotype was counted ten times or more. The chain uses TRBV20-1 and TRBJ2-2, with D unclear. From germline, CDR1 is DFQATT and CDR2 SNEGSKA (reference sequence). This CDR3 has 12 amino acids. V was cut by 4 bases and J by 4 bases, with 7 bases left in between. CDR3 protein: CSAINRTGELFF. The DNA of the CDR3 is TGCAGTGCTATAAACCGCACCGGGGAGCTGTTTTTT.

This clonotype was recorded many times. This sequence joins TRBV24-1 and TRBJ2-3; D is ambiguous. V dropped 3 bases and J dropped 0 bases, with 9 bases sitting between them. Germline V gene data show CDR1 as KGHDR and CDR2 as SFDVKD. The CDR3 extends over 15 amino acids. The DNA of the CDR3 is TGTGCCACCAGTGATGTGCCTTCTAGCACAGATACGCAGTATTTT. The encoded protein is CATSDVPSSTDTQYF.

The gene calls are TRBV11-2 and TRBJ2-5, with 10 positions matching TRBD2. CDR1 and CDR2 (germline): SGHAT, FQNNGV. CDR3 length: 17 amino acids. V was clipped by 3 bases and J by 1 base; unmatched bases: 8. CDR3 protein: CASSFPAVAGGQETQYF. The CDR3, as DNA: TGTGCCAGCAGCTTCCCTGCAGTAGCGGGGGGCCAAGAGACCCAGTACTTC. Supplemented by reference TRBV11-2 and TRBJ2-5, the full variable domain reads EAGVAQSPRYKIIEKRQSVAFWCNPISGHATLYWYQQILGQGPKLLIQFQNNGVVDDSQLPKDRFSAERLKGVDSTLKIQPAKLEDSAVYLCASSFPAVAGGQETQYFGPGTRLLVL.

This clonotype was counted a few times. This sequence joins TRBV6-2 or TRBV6-3 and TRBJ2-1; tentatively, D is TRBD1 (5 bases). The V gene lost 11 bases and the J gene lost 3 bases, with 17 bases spanning the gap. Germline V lookup: CDR1 MNHEY, CDR2 SVGEGT. The CDR3 sequence is 14 residues long. The CDR3 DNA follows: TGTGCCTCTCAGCCTGGGGCCGTCTACAATGAGCAGTTCTTC. This translates into CASQPGAVYNEQFF.

In its sample, this clonotype was seen many times. The chain joins TRBV10-3 to TRBJ2-7; D assignment may be TRBD1 or TRBD2 (5 bases each). Germline CDR1 ENHRY, CDR2 SYGVKD. V was pared by 6 bases and J by 0 bases, with 15 bases between. The CDR3 has 15 residues. CDR3 in DNA: TGTGCCATCAGCTTTCGGGACCTTAGCTCCTACGAGCAGTACTTC. It is translated as CAISFRDLSSYEQYF.

The table lists this clonotype with many counts. The chain couples TRBV20-1 to TRBJ1-5; TRBD1 matches at 10 bases. This CDR3 is 14 amino acids long. Trimming removed 3 bases from V and 5 bases from J; junction bases left unmatched: 4. Germline lookup yields CDR1 DFQATT and CDR2 SNEGSKA (reference sequence). CDR3 loop: CSASRDRGYQPQHF. Here the CDR3 DNA reads TGCAGTGCTAGCCGGGACAGGGGTTATCAGCCCCAGCATTTT.

In this sample, this clonotype turned up a few times. The chain couples TRBV7-8 to TRBJ2-5; 10 bases fit TRBD1. This CDR3 spans 16 amino acids. The trim removed 5 bases at V and 4 bases at J, leaving 10 bases unmatched. From germline, CDR1 is SGHVS and CDR2 FQNEAQ. The CDR3 reads CASSPPGTGVGETQYF. Here the CDR3 DNA reads TGTGCCAGCAGCCCTCCCGGGACAGGGGTTGGAGAGACCCAGTACTTC. The complete variable domain, with remaining parts taken from reference TRBV7-8 and TRBJ2-5, reads GAGVSQSPRYKVAKRGQDVALRCDPISGHVSLFWYQQALGQGPEFLTYFQNEAQLDKSGLPSDRFFAERPEGSVSTLKIQRTQQEDSAVYLCASSPPGTGVGETQYFGPGTRLLVL.

This chain links TRBV5-1 with TRBJ2-5; either TRBD1 or TRBD2 may supply D (6 bases each). V was pared by 0 bases and J by 6 bases, with 18 bases between. The CDR3 spans 16 residues. The V gene's germline CDR1 is SGHRS and CDR2 YFSETQ. This CDR3 is CASSLEGVVAGKTQYF. The CDR3 nucleotides are TGCGCCAGCAGCTTGGAGGGGGTAGTCGCGGGGAAGACCCAGTACTTC.

The chain uses TRBV12-3 or TRBV12-4 and TRBJ2-1; possibly TRBD2 for D (6 bases). The CDR3 has 14 residues. V was clipped by 5 bases and J by 7 bases, with 15 bases between them. CDR3 residues: CASSPRLVRNEQFF. Written as DNA, the CDR3 is TGTGCCAGCAGTCCCAGACTAGTTAGAAATGAGCAGTTCTTC.

This clonotype was seen at least ten times. The V gene is TRBV20-1, the J gene TRBJ2-7; D is tentatively TRBD1 or TRBD2 (5 bases each). The CDR3 extends over 15 amino acids. The V gene lost 5 bases and the J gene lost 2 bases, with 19 bases spanning the gap. Germline V lookup: CDR1 DFQATT, CDR2 SNEGSKA (reference sequence). Written as DNA, the CDR3 is TGCAGTGCTCAGGACCGAGGCGAGGGGCCCTACGAGCAGTACGTC. Translation: CSAQDRGEGPYEQYV.

This rearrangement joins TRBV5-1 to TRBJ1-5; TRBD1 aligns across 7 bases. The CDR3 is 14 residues long. The V gene end was trimmed by 4 bases and the J gene end by 3 bases; junction bases not matched to a gene: 4. The germline V gene has CDR1 SGHRS and CDR2 YFSETQ. The CDR3 DNA sequence: TGCGCCAGCAGCACTGGGACAGCCAATCAGCCCCAGCATTTT. It codes for CASSTGTANQPQHF.

J is TRBJ1-2 and V is TRBV6-5; tentatively, D is TRBD1 (6 bases). Germline V gives CDR1 MNHEY, CDR2 SVGAGI. The length of the CDR3 is 12 residues. Trimming took 8 bases from V and 3 from J, leaving 10 bases between them. In DNA, the CDR3 is TGTGCCAGCTTGGGGACACACTATGGCTACACCTTC. Its translation: CASLGTHYGYTF.

This clonotype came up a few times. This chain links TRBV12-3 or TRBV12-4 with TRBJ2-3, with 8 bases that match TRBD2. The length of the CDR3 is 17 residues. V dropped 1 base and J dropped 5; count of bases not matched to a gene: 11. The CDR3 region is CASSLGGPGGAGDTQYF. The CDR3 DNA sequence: TGTGCCAGCAGTTTAGGCGGGCCGGGAGGGGCCGGAGATACGCAGTATTTT.

The table lists this clonotype with a few counts. The chain recombines TRBV5-1 with TRBJ2-1, with D unclear. The V gene's germline CDR1 is SGHRS and CDR2 YFSETQ. This CDR3 is 15 amino acids long. V lost 1 base, J lost 7 bases, and 15 bases lay in between. CDR3 in amino acids: CASSLLPGAWNEQFF. The CDR3 DNA reads TGCGCCAGCAGCTTGTTACCAGGAGCATGGAATGAGCAGTTCTTC.

A remark on this clonotype: This may come from a read error, since a much larger clone is one base off. This chain uses TRBV27 with TRBJ2-7; D might be TRBD1 or TRBD2, each matching 5 bases. The CDR3 is made up of 14 amino acids. The germline CDR1 and CDR2 sequences are MNHEY and SMNVEV (reference sequence). V dropped 4 bases and J dropped 6 bases, with 16 bases sitting between them. CDR3 region: CASSSSDMGSEQYF. CDR3 DNA sequence: TGTGCCAGCAGTTCCTCGGACATGGGGAGCGAGCAGTACTTC.

This rearrangement joins TRBV5-1 to TRBJ2-3; 8 bases match TRBD1. The CDR3 is made up of 13 amino acids. CDR1 and CDR2 from the germline V gene are SGHRS and YFSETQ. Germline trimming cut 7 bases from V and 6 bases from J; bases unmatched to any gene: 7. CDR3 sequence (DNA): TGCGCCAGCTCGGACAGGGAGGATGATACGCAGTATTTT. This translates into CASSDREDDTQYF.

This clonotype was seen more than once but under ten times. The rearrangement links TRBV11-2 to TRBJ2-2; 7 bases line up with TRBD1. CDR3 length equals 16 residues. The germline V gene has CDR1 SGHAT and CDR2 FQNNGV. J gave up 0 bases and V 5 bases, and 6 bases lay outside the gene matches. The CDR3 nucleotides read TGTGCCAGCAGCGCTGACAGGGTCGCGAACACCGGGGAGCTGTTTTTT. It specifies CASSADRVANTGELFF.

This clonotype turned up a few times. The genes are TRBV25-1 and TRBJ2-3, with TRBD2 matching over 11 bases. CDR1 is MGHDK, CDR2 SYGVNS, per germline. This CDR3 is 16 amino acids long. The trim removed 2 bases at V and 4 bases at J, leaving 5 bases unmatched. CDR3 nucleotide sequence: TGTGCCAGCAGTGAAAGTAGCGGGGGGGCGGCAGATACGCAGTATTTT. Amino acids: CASSESSGGAADTQYF. Looking up the rest from reference TRBV25-1 and TRBJ2-3 gives the full variable domain: EADIYQTPRYLVIGTGKKITLECSQTMGHDKMYWYQQDPGMELHLIHYSYGVNSTEKGDLSSESTVSRIRTEHFPLTLESARPSHTSQYLCASSESSGGAADTQYFGPGTRLTVL.

This rearrangement joins TRBV20-1 to TRBJ2-5; TRBD2 matches at 8 bases. The CDR3 spans 15 residues. Per the germline V gene, CDR1 is DFQATT and CDR2 is SNEGSKA (reference sequence). Trimming took 2 bases from V and 4 from J; bases not matched to a gene: 9. CDR3 DNA sequence: TGCAGTGCTAGAAATTTCGGGGGGGGCGGAGAGACCCAGTACTTC. Translated: CSARNFGGGGETQYF.

There are many counts of this clonotype. J is TRBJ1-2 and V is TRBV12-3 or TRBV12-4; D is uncertain. V was shortened by 3 bases and J by 7 bases, with 12 bases between the two germline ends. The CDR3 length is 13 residues. DNA for the CDR3: TGTGCCAGCAGTTTGGTCGGGTCAAGTGGCTACACCTTC. Translated: CASSLVGSSGYTF.

The V and J genes are TRBV24-1 and TRBJ2-3, with unresolved D. The CDR3 has 13 amino acids. V lost 2 bases, J lost 2 bases, and 4 bases lay in between. The germline V gene encodes CDR1 KGHDR and CDR2 SFDVKD. For the CDR3, the DNA is TGTGCCACCAGTGATTCCTTCACAGATACGCAGTATTTT. This gives the protein CATSDSFTDTQYF.

About this clonotype: A clone one base away is much larger, so this may be a read error. The genes are TRBV20-1 and TRBJ1-6; TRBD1 is a possible D gene (5 bases). Per the germline V gene, CDR1 is DFQATT and CDR2 is SNEGSKA (reference sequence). CDR3 length: 16 residues. V lost 0 bases and J 13 bases, leaving 22 bases between the germline ends. Written as DNA, the CDR3 is TGCAGTGCTAGAGAAAGAGGGGCAGGGAGTGCTTGGCCCCTCCACTTT. Amino acids: CSARERGAGSAWPLHF.

This clonotype was counted at least ten times. The CDR3 protein is CASSQVPGTDTQYF. As DNA, the CDR3 is TGCGCCAGCAGCCAAGTTCCAGGGACAGATACGCAGTATTTT. The chain carries TRBV4-3 and TRBJ2-3; perhaps TRBD1 as D (5 bases). Germline loops: CDR1 LGHNA, CDR2 YSLEER. The CDR3 spans 14 residues. Trimming removed 1 base at V and 3 bases at J, with 8 bases between.